The next 3 T cell receptor beta chains were all read from a single sample in a study of immune cell composition in non-small cell lung cancer. The normal lung sample lay at least 3 cm, and maximally far, from the tumour. The data were produced by immunoSEQ multiplex PCR, yet TCRdb's version contains in-frame clones alone and is incomplete. The sample includes roughly 16,000 clones, just over 75% of them seen just once. The data were also submitted as part of a second study, on CD4 T cells in lung cancer.

The sequenced sample was non-adjacent lung tissue. These receptors all come from a human donor with non-small cell lung cancer.

The J gene is TRBJ2-2, the V gene TRBV5-6, with TRBD2 matching over 9 bases. The junction had 3 bases not matched to a gene; V was cut back by 0 bases and J by 3 bases. Germline V gene lookup returns CDR1 SGHDT and CDR2 YYEEEE. The CDR3 runs 16 residues. The CDR3 loop is CASSLVAGADTGELFF. CDR3 sequence (DNA): TGTGCCAGCAGCTTGGTAGCGGGGGCGGACACCGGGGAGCTGTTTTTT.

This chain joins TRBV27 and TRBJ2-2; D gene uncertain. Germline CDR1 is MNHEY and CDR2 is SMNVEV (reference sequence). This CDR3 has 15 amino acids. Trimming removed 8 bases from V and 6 bases from J, with 19 bases in between. The CDR3: CASGVRRQSSGELFF. DNA of the CDR3: TGTGCCAGCGGAGTTAGGCGTCAGAGCTCCGGGGAGCTGTTTTTT.

The V and J genes are TRBV5-4 and TRBJ1-1; D possibly corresponds to TRBD1 (5 bases). Trimming removed 5 bases at V and 5 bases at J, with 16 bases between. The CDR3 is 14 amino acids. The germline CDR1 and CDR2 sequences are SGHNT and YYREEE (reference sequence). Here the CDR3 DNA reads TGTGCCAGCAGAGTTGATTCAGGGAGAACTGAAGCTTTCTTT. Translated: CASRVDSGRTEAFF. Full variable domain (remainder filled in from reference TRBV5-4 and TRBJ1-1): ETGVTQSPTHLIKTRGQQVTLRCSSQSGHNTVSWYQQALGQGPQFIFQYYREEENGRGNFPPRFSGLQFPNYSSELNVNALELDDSALYLCASRVDSGRTEAFFGQGTRLTVV.